Each of the 12 T cell receptor beta chains below was sequenced from the same sample in a study of T cells in Graves' hyperthyroidism and ophthalmopathy. The TCR beta CDR3 regions underwent amplification using RNA transcripts as the source. The study used the HTBI primer set for a first-round RT-PCR of the TCR CDR3. TCRdb called the multiplex PCR reads again in MiXCR, with one record for every CDR3 protein. The data contain under 350,000 distinct CDR3 sequences, 25% of them singletons. The sample consisted of blood. All receptors derive from a man in his forties or fifties with Graves' hyperthyroidism that later progressed to Graves' ophthalmopathy.

At least ten counts were recorded for this clonotype. The rearrangement links TRBV6-2 or TRBV6-3 to TRBJ1-5; tentatively, D is TRBD1 (6 bases). In germline, CDR1 is MNHEY, CDR2 SVGEGT. This CDR3 spans 13 amino acids. With 6 bases removed from V and 5 bases from J, the gap between germline ends came to 11 bases. The CDR3 region has the DNA TGTGCCAGCAGCCGACAGGACCATCAGCCCCAGCATTTT. Protein sequence: CASSRQDHQPQHF.

The table lists this clonotype with a few counts. The gene calls are TRBV20-1 and TRBJ1-1; the D is unclear. The CDR3 extends over 13 amino acids. V was pared by 2 bases and J by 6 bases, with 13 bases between. Germline lookup yields CDR1 DFQATT and CDR2 SNEGSKA (reference sequence). The CDR3 sequence: CSARRTADAEAFF. CDR3 in DNA: TGCAGTGCTAGACGGACGGCCGATGCTGAAGCTTTCTTT.

This clonotype was seen only a few times. This rearrangement joins TRBV7-9 to TRBJ1-6; perhaps TRBD1 as D (6 bases). Trimming took off 2 bases at V and 9 bases at J, with 14 bases between the two ends. This CDR3 has 15 amino acids. Germline loops: CDR1 SEHNR, CDR2 FQNEAQ (reference sequence). CDR3 bases: TGTGCCAGCAGCTTAAGGACAGCCGGGCGTTCACCCCTCCACTTT. Residues: CASSLRTAGRSPLHF.

This clonotype was detected ten times or more. The chain carries TRBV5-6 and TRBJ2-2; TRBD2 might be the D (5 bases). The V end lost 4 bases, the J end lost 3 bases, and 13 bases lay between the germline ends. This CDR3 is 15 amino acids long. Looked up from germline, CDR1 is SGHDT and CDR2 is YYEEEE. The CDR3 nucleotides are TGTGCCAGCAGCGGGAGCCCAACGGACACCGGGGAGCTGTTTTTT. Translated: CASSGSPTDTGELFF.

J is TRBJ1-1 and V is TRBV6-2 or TRBV6-3, with D possibly matching TRBD1 (5 bases). CDR1 is MNHEY and CDR2 is SVGEGT in the germline V gene. Trimming shortened V by 7 bases and J by 3 bases, and 12 bases separated the two germline ends. The CDR3 covers 13 residues. This chain's CDR3 is CASNYGGDTEAFF. The CDR3 DNA sequence: TGTGCCAGCAACTACGGGGGTGACACTGAAGCTTTCTTT.

The chain recombines TRBV28 with TRBJ2-7; D is unclear. Germline V gene data show CDR1 as MDHEN and CDR2 as SYDVKM. CDR3 length equals 14 residues. V lost 4 bases, J lost 3 bases, and 13 bases lay in between. The CDR3 here is CASSSLDGDYEQYF. CDR3 bases: TGTGCCAGCAGTTCCCTGGACGGAGACTACGAGCAGTACTTC.

This clonotype showed up many times. The V gene is TRBV20-1, the J gene TRBJ2-7; D unclear. The V gene lost 3 bases and the J gene lost 4 bases, with 19 bases spanning the gap. This CDR3 spans 15 amino acids. CDR1 is DFQATT and CDR2 is SNEGSKA in the germline V gene (reference sequence). The CDR3: CSASSSERVGYEQYF. The CDR3 DNA reads TGCAGTGCTAGTAGTTCGGAAAGGGTAGGGTACGAGCAGTACTTC.

This clonotype has at least ten counts. J is TRBJ2-7 and V is TRBV12-3 or TRBV12-4; 12 bases fit TRBD2. CDR3 length: 15 residues. J lost 4 bases, V lost 6 bases, and 7 bases had no gene match. CDR3 residues: CASSRRTSGIYEQYF. Here the CDR3 DNA reads TGTGCCAGCAGCCGGAGGACTAGCGGGATTTACGAGCAGTACTTC.

Ten or more counts support this clonotype. The rearrangement uses TRBV3-1 and TRBJ1-3; D is undetermined. The CDR3 covers 14 residues. Per the germline V gene, CDR1 is LGHDT and CDR2 is YNNKEL (reference sequence). V lost 1 base and J 0 bases, leaving 4 bases between the germline ends. The DNA of the CDR3 is TGTGCCAGCAGCCAAGGATTCTCTGGAAACACCATATATTTT. It is translated as CASSQGFSGNTIYF.

This clonotype appeared many times. V gene TRBV24-1 combines with J gene TRBJ2-7, with D possibly being TRBD2 (5 bases). Germline CDR1 and CDR2: KGHDR and SFDVKD. Trimming took off 9 bases at V and 6 bases at J, with 11 bases between the two ends. This CDR3 spans 11 amino acids. The CDR3 region has the DNA TGTGCCACCTCTATGGGGAGCGAGCAGTACTTC. This translates into CATSMGSEQYF.

This clonotype has ten or more counts. CDR3 bases: TGCGCCAGCAGCCAGGGGCCCGACTTGGTGGACACTGAAGCTTTCTTT. Translated: CASSQGPDLVDTEAFF. This chain connects TRBV4-1 to TRBJ1-1; maybe TRBD1 (5 bases). The V and J ends lost 3 bases and 3 bases respectively, with 17 bases between them. From germline, CDR1 is MGHRA and CDR2 YSYEKL. The CDR3 extends over 16 amino acids.

The sample holds many counts of this clonotype. The chain links TRBV4-1 to TRBJ2-5; TRBD1 matches 8 bases. J was trimmed by 4 bases and V by 3 bases; bases with no gene match: 4. This CDR3 is built from 14 residues. Germline V gene sequence: CDR1 MGHRA, CDR2 YSYEKL. The DNA for the CDR3 is TGCGCCAGCAGCCAGACAGGGGCTGGAGAGACCCAGTACTTC. It is translated as CASSQTGAGETQYF.